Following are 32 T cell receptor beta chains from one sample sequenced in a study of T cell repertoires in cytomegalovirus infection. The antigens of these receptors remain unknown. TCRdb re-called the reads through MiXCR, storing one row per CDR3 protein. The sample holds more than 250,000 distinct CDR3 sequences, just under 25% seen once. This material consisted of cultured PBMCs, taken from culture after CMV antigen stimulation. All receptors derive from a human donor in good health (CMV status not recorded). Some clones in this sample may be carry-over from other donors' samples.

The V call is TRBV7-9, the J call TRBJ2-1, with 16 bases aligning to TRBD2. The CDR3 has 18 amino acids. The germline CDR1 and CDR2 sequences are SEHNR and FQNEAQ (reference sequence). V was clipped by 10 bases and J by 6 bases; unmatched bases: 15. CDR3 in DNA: TGTGCCACCCTTTCCCTGGCGGGACTAGCGGGAGGGCCCAATGAGCAGTTCTTC. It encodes CATLSLAGLAGGPNEQFF.

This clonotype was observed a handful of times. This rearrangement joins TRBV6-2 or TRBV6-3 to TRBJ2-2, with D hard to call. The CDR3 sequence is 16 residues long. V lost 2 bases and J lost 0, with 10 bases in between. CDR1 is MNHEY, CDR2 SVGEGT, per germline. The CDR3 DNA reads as TGTGCCAGCAGTTACCCCTGGGCAGCGAACACCGGGGAGCTGTTTTTT. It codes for CASSYPWAANTGELFF.

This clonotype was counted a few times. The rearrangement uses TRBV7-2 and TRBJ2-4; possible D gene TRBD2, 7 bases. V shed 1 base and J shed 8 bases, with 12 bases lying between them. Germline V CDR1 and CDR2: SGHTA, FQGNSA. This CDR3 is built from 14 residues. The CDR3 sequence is CASSLDGGTYIQYF. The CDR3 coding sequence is TGTGCCAGCAGCTTAGACGGGGGGACATACATTCAGTACTTC.

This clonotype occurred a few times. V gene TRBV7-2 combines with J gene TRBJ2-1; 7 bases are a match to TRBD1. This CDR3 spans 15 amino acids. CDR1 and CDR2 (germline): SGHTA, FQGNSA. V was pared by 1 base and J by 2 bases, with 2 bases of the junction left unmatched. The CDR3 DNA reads TGTGCCAGCAGCTTAGTTAGGGGGCCCTACAATGAGCAGTTCTTC. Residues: CASSLVRGPYNEQFF.

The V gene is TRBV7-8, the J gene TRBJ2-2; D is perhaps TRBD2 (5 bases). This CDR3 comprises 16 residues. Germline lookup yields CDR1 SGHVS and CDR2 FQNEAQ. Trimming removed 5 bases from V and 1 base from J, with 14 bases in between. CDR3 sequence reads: CASSVEGSKNTGELFF. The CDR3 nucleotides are TGTGCCAGCAGCGTAGAGGGTTCCAAGAACACCGGGGAGCTGTTTTTT. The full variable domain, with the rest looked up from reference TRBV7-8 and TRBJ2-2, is GAGVSQSPRYKVAKRGQDVALRCDPISGHVSLFWYQQALGQGPEFLTYFQNEAQLDKSGLPSDRFFAERPEGSVSTLKIQRTQQEDSAVYLCASSVEGSKNTGELFFGEGSRLTVL.

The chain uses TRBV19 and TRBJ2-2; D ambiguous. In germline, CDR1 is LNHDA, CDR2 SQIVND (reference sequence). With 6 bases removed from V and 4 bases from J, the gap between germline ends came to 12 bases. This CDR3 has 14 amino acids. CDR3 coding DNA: TGTGCCAGTAGGACGGAGAGGATCACCGGGGAGCTGTTTTTT. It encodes CASRTERITGELFF.

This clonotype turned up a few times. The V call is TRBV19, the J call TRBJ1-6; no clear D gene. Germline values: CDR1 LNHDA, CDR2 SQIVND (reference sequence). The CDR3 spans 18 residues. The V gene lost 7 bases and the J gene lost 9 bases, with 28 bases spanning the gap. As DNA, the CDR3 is TGTGCCAGTACCAAGGCAGGCACACGCGGAAGGTCATTTTCACCCCTCCACTTT. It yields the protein CASTKAGTRGRSFSPLHF.

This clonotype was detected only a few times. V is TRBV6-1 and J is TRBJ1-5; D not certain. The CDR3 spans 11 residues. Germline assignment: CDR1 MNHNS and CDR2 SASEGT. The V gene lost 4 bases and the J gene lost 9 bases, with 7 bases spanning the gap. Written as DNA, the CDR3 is TGTGCCAGCAGTGCTACGAGGCCCCAGCATTTT. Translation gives CASSATRPQHF.

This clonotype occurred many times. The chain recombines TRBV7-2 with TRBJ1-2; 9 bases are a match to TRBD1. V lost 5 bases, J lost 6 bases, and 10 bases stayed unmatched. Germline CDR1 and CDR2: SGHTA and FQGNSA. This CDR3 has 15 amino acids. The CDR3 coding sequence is TGTGCCAGCAGCCCGTACCGGGACAGGGACCATGGCTACACCTTC. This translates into CASSPYRDRDHGYTF.

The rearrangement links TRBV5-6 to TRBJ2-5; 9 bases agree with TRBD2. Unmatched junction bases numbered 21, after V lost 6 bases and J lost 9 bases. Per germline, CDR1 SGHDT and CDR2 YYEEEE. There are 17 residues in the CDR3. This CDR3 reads CASTEGYARGRATAQYF. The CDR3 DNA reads TGTGCCAGCACCGAAGGCTACGCTCGCGGGAGGGCTACGGCCCAGTACTTC. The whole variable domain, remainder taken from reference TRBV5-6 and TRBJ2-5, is DAGVTQSPTHLIKTRGQQVTLRCSPKSGHDTVSWYQQALGQGPQFIFQYYEEEERQRGNFPDRFSGHQFPNYSSELNVNALLLGDSALYLCASTEGYARGRATAQYFGPGTRLLVL.

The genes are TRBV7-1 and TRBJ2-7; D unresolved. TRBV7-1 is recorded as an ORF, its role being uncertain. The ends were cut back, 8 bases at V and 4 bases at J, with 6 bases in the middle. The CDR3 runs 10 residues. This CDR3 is CASAQYEQYF. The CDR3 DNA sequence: TGTGCCAGCGCCCAATACGAGCAGTACTTC.

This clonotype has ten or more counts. The CDR3 DNA is TGTGCCAGCAGCTTACTAGCGGGGAGAGGCCAAGAGACCCAGTACTTC. Translation gives CASSLLAGRGQETQYF. The rearrangement links TRBV7-2 to TRBJ2-5; 9 positions match TRBD2. CDR3 length: 16 residues. The J segment lost 1 base and the V segment lost 2 bases, leaving 5 bases of the junction unmatched. The germline CDR1 and CDR2 sequences are SGHTA and FQGNSA.

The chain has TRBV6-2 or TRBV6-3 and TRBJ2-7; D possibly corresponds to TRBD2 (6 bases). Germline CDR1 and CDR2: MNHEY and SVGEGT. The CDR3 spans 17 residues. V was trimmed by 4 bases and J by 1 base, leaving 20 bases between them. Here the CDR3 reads CASSSPFGAGISYEQYF. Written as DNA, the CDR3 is TGTGCCAGCAGTTCCCCCTTTGGCGCGGGGATATCCTACGAGCAGTACTTC.

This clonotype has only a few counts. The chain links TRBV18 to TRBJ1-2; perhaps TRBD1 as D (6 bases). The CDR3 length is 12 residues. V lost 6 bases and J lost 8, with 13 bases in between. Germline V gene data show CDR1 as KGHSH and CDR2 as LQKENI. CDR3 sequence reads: CASSLKGGGYTF. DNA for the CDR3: TGTGCCAGCTCCCTTAAAGGGGGAGGCTACACCTTC.

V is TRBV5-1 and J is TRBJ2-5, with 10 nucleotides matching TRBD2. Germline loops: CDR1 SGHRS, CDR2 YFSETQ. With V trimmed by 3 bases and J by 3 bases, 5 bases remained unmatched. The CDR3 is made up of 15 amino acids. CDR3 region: CASSSSSGREETQYF. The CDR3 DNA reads TGCGCCAGCAGCTCCTCTAGCGGGAGAGAAGAGACCCAGTACTTC.

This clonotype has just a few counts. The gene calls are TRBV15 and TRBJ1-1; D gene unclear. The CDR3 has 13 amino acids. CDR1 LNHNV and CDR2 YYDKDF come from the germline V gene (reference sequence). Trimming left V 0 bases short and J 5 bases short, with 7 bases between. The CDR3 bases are TGTGCCACCAGCAGAGAAGATGGGACTGAAGCTTTCTTT. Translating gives CATSREDGTEAFF.

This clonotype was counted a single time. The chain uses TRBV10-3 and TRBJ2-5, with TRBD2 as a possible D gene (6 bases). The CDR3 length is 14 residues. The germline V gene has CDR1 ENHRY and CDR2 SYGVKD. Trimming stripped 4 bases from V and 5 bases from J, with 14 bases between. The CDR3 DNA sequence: TGTGCCATCAGTGGGACCGGGAGTAGGGAGACCCAGTACTTC. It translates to CAISGTGSRETQYF.

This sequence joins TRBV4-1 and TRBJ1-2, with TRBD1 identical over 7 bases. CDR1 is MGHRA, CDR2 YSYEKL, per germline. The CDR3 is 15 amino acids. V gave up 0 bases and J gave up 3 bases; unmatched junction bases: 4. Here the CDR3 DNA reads TGCGCCAGCAGCCAAGATTTAGGGACAGACTATGGCTACACCTTC. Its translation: CASSQDLGTDYGYTF.

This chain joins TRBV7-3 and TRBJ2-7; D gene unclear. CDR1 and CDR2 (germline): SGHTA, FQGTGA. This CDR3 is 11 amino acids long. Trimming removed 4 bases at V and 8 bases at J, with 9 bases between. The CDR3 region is CASSSFYKQYF. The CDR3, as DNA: TGTGCCAGCAGCTCATTTTACAAGCAGTACTTC.

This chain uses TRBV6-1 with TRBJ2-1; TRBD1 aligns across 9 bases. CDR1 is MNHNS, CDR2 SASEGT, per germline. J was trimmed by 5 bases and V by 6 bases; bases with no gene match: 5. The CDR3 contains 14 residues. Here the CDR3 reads CASRTGGSDNEQFF. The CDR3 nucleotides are TGTGCCAGCAGGACAGGGGGGAGTGACAATGAGCAGTTCTTC.

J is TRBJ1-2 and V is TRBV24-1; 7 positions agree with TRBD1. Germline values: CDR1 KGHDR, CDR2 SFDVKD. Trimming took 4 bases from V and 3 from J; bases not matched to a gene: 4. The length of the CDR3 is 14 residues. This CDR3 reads CATSDGTADYGYTF. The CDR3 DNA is TGTGCCACCAGTGACGGGACAGCCGACTATGGCTACACCTTC.

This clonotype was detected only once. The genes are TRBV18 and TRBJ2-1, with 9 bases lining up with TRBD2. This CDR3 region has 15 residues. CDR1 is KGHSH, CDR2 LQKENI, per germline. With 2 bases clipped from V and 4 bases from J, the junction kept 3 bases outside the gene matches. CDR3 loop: CASSPVREGYNEQFF. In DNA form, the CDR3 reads TGTGCCAGCTCACCAGTGCGGGAGGGGTACAATGAGCAGTTCTTC.

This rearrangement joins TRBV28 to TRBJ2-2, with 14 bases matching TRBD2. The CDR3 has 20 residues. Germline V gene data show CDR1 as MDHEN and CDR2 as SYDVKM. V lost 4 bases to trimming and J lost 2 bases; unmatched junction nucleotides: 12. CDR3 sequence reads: CASSSPGTSGSLYNTGELFF. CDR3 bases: TGTGCCAGCAGTTCCCCCGGGACTAGCGGGAGTCTGTACAACACCGGGGAGCTGTTTTTT.

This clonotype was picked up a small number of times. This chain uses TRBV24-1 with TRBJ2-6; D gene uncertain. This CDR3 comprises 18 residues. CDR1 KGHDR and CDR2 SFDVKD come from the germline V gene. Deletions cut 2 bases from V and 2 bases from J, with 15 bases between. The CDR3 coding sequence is TGTGCCACCAGTGATTCTGGCCAGTCAGGTCCTGGGGCCAACGTCCTGACTTTC. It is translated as CATSDSGQSGPGANVLTF.

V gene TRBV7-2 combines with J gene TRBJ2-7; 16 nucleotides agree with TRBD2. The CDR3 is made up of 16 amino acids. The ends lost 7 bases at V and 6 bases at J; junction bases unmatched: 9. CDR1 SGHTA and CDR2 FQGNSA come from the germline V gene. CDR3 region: CASTPGLAGGPGEQYF. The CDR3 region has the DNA TGTGCCAGCACCCCGGGACTAGCGGGAGGGCCGGGCGAGCAGTACTTC.

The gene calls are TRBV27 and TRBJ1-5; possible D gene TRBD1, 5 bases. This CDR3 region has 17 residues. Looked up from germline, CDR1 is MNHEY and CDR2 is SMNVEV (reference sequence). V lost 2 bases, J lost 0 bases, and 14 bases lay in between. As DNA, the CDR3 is TGTGCCAGCAGTTTACCCCCGACAGAAAATAGCAATCAGCCCCAGCATTTT. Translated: CASSLPPTENSNQPQHF.

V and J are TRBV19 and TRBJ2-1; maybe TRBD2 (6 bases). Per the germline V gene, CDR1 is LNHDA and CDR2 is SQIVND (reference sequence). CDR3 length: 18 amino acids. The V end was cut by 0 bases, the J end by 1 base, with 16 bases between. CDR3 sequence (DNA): TGTGCCAGTAGTATAGATGGGTCCGCGGGAATTTCCTACAATGAGCAGTTCTTC. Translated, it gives CASSIDGSAGISYNEQFF.

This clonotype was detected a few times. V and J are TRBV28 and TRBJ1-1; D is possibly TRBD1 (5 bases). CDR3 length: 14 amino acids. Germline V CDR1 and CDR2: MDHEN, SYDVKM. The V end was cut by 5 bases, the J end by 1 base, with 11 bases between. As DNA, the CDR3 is TGTGCCAGCAGTCTACAGGATTGGAACACTGAAGCTTTCTTT. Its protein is CASSLQDWNTEAFF. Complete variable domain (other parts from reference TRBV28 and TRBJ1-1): DVKVTQSSRYLVKRTGEKVFLECVQDMDHENMFWYRQDPGLGLRLIYFSYDVKMKEKGDIPEGYSVSREKKERFSLILESASTNQTSMYLCASSLQDWNTEAFFGQGTRLTVV.

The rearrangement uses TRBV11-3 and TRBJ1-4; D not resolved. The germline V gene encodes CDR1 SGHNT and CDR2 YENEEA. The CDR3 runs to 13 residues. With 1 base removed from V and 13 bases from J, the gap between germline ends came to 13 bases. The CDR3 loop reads CASSLGQPAGLFF. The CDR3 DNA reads TGTGCCAGCAGCTTAGGGCAGCCCGCGGGACTGTTTTTT.

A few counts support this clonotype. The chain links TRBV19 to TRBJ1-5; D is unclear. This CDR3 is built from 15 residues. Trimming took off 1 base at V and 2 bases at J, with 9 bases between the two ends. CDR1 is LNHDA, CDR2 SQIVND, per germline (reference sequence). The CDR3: CASSIGQVGNQPQHF. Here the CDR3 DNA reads TGTGCCAGTAGTATAGGGCAGGTGGGCAATCAGCCCCAGCATTTT.

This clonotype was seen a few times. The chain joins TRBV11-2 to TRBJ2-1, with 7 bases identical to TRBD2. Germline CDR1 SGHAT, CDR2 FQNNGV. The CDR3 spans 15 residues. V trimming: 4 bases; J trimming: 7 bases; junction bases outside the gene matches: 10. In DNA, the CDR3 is TGTGCCAGCAGCTCCCATGGACTAGTGCCTAATGAGCAGTTCTTC. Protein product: CASSSHGLVPNEQFF. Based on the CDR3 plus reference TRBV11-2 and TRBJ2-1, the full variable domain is EAGVAQSPRYKIIEKRQSVAFWCNPISGHATLYWYQQILGQGPKLLIQFQNNGVVDDSQLPKDRFSAERLKGVDSTLKIQPAKLEDSAVYLCASSSHGLVPNEQFFGPGTRLTVL.

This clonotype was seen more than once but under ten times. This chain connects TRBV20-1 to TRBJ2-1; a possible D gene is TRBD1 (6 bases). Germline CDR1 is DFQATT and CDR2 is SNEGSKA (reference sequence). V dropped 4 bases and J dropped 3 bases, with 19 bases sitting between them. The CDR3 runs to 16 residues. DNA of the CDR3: TGCAGTGCTACCAACTTCCCGGGACACATCTACAATGAGCAGTTCTTC. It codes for CSATNFPGHIYNEQFF.